Below are 20 T cell receptor beta chains sequenced from a single sample in a study of early T cells in non-severe SARS-CoV-2 infection. TCRdb reanalysed the 5' RACE reads using MiXCR and keeps one entry per CDR3 protein. The repertoire holds about 110,000 distinct CDR3 sequences, roughly 12% seen once, with approximately 3.5% in the top ten. The sample in question was whole blood, obtained at baseline. The receptors stem from an adult who was a healthcare worker with PCR-confirmed SARS-CoV-2 infection or an uninfected control (not recorded which).

This clonotype showed up many times. This chain uses TRBV2 with TRBJ1-6; no clear D gene. Germline V gene lookup returns CDR1 SNHLY and CDR2 FYNNEI. Trimming took 6 bases from V and 10 from J, leaving 16 bases between them. The CDR3 sequence is 14 residues long. CDR3 sequence: CASRGVIEGSPLHF. CDR3 DNA: TGTGCCAGCAGAGGAGTAATCGAGGGATCACCCCTCCACTTT.

This clonotype was seen a few times. V gene TRBV18 combines with J gene TRBJ2-1, with TRBD2 matching over 9 bases. Germline loops: CDR1 KGHSH, CDR2 LQKENI. CDR3 length: 16 residues. V lost 0 bases, J lost 9 bases, and 9 bases stayed unmatched. The CDR3 loop is CASSPPREGRLVEQFF. The CDR3 nucleotides are TGTGCCAGCTCACCACCGCGGGAGGGCCGGTTAGTTGAGCAGTTCTTC.

J is TRBJ2-3 and V is TRBV7-3, with no clear D. Trimming took 0 bases from V and 2 from J, leaving 9 bases between them. CDR1 is SGHTA, CDR2 FQGTGA, per germline. This CDR3 has 15 residues. CDR3 sequence: CASSLTVLNTDTQYF. The CDR3 DNA sequence: TGTGCCAGCAGCTTAACGGTTCTAAACACAGATACGCAGTATTTT.

This clonotype has just a few counts. This chain joins TRBV6-2 or TRBV6-3 and TRBJ2-2, with 9 bases lining up with TRBD2. This CDR3 spans 17 amino acids. V lost 6 bases and J lost 5; bases outside the gene matches: 13. Germline loops: CDR1 MNHEY, CDR2 SVGEGT. DNA for the CDR3: TGTGCCAGCAGCTACGGGGGACTAGCAGCTCTTACCGGGGAGCTGTTTTTT. It specifies CASSYGGLAALTGELFF.

The chain couples TRBV5-4 to TRBJ2-7; D perhaps matches TRBD2 (7 bases). V was trimmed by 4 bases and J by 5 bases, leaving 19 bases between them. The CDR3 extends over 15 amino acids. The germline CDR1 and CDR2 sequences are SGHNT and YYREEE (reference sequence). The CDR3 region is CASSPPGGGRNEQYF. CDR3 nucleotides: TGTGCCAGCAGCCCGCCGGGCGGGGGCAGGAACGAGCAGTACTTC. Drawing the rest from reference TRBV5-4 and TRBJ2-7, the complete variable domain is ETGVTQSPTHLIKTRGQQVTLRCSSQSGHNTVSWYQQALGQGPQFIFQYYREEENGRGNFPPRFSGLQFPNYSSELNVNALELDDSALYLCASSPPGGGRNEQYFGPGTRLTVT.

The genes are TRBV3-1 and TRBJ2-1, with D perhaps TRBD1 (7 bases). Per the germline V gene, CDR1 is LGHDT and CDR2 is YNNKEL (reference sequence). The ends were cut back, 4 bases at V and 0 bases at J, with 22 bases in the middle. The CDR3 extends over 19 amino acids. CDR3 bases: TGTGCCAGCAGCCCTCGACAGGGTAGCGGTATTACCTCCTACAATGAGCAGTTCTTC. Its protein product is CASSPRQGSGITSYNEQFF.

The table lists this clonotype with many counts. The rearrangement joins TRBV14 to TRBJ2-1, with TRBD1 matching 8 bases. CDR1 is SGHDN, CDR2 FVKESK, per germline. Losses at the gene ends were 3 bases for V and 8 bases for J; bases not matched to a gene: 18. The CDR3 is 18 amino acids. CDR3 sequence (DNA): TGTGCCAGCAGCCAGGACAGGGATTTAAAATTGGTAATGGATGAGCAGTTCTTC. As protein: CASSQDRDLKLVMDEQFF.

The chain joins TRBV5-1 to TRBJ1-1, with TRBD1 as a possible D gene (6 bases). This CDR3 has 17 residues. Germline V lookup: CDR1 SGHRS, CDR2 YFSETQ. V lost 0 bases, J lost 3 bases, and 18 bases lay in between. In DNA form, the CDR3 reads TGCGCCAGCAGCTTGGCCACGGGACCAGGGGTTGACACTGAAGCTTTCTTT. Translating it yields CASSLATGPGVDTEAFF.

The chain couples TRBV29-1 to TRBJ1-4; D gene ambiguous. There are 10 residues in the CDR3. Trimming removed 6 bases from V and 6 bases from J, with 5 bases in between. Germline V gene lookup returns CDR1 SQVTM and CDR2 ANQGSEA. CDR3 nucleotide sequence: TGCAGCGTCCGCGATGAAAAACTGTTTTTT. This sequence encodes CSVRDEKLFF.

This clonotype was seen a few times. V and J are TRBV28 and TRBJ2-7, with 10 bases that match TRBD1. CDR3 length: 15 amino acids. Germline V gene data show CDR1 as MDHEN and CDR2 as SYDVKM. Trimming removed 5 bases from V and 2 bases from J; junction bases left unmatched: 6. The CDR3 loop is CASSLMGTGAYEQYF. The DNA of the CDR3 is TGTGCCAGCAGTCTTATGGGGACAGGGGCCTACGAGCAGTACTTC.

This clonotype has just a few counts. V usage is TRBV2 and J usage is TRBJ1-1, with D perhaps matching TRBD1 (5 bases). This CDR3 is built from 14 residues. The germline V and J ends were trimmed by 6 bases and 4 bases, with 15 bases remaining between them. The V gene's germline CDR1 is SNHLY and CDR2 FYNNEI. CDR3 in amino acids: CASRATGGGTEAFF. CDR3 nucleotides: TGTGCCAGCAGAGCTACAGGAGGAGGCACTGAAGCTTTCTTT.

The sample holds a few counts of this clonotype. The chain combines TRBV12-3 or TRBV12-4 with TRBJ1-1, with 8 bases identical to TRBD1. V shed 5 bases and J 6 bases; nucleotides not matched to a gene: 8. This CDR3 is 14 amino acids long. The CDR3 coding sequence is TGTGCCAGCAGTATTCAGGGGGCTAGCGCTGAAGCTTTCTTT. It is translated as CASSIQGASAEAFF.

This chain links TRBV2 with TRBJ1-1, with 7 bases matching TRBD1. Germline CDR1 is SNHLY and CDR2 is FYNNEI. V lost 5 bases, J lost 5 bases, and 8 bases stayed unmatched. CDR3 length equals 14 residues. The CDR3 DNA reads as TGTGCCAGCAGTTACCAGGGGGGAGGTACTGAAGCTTTCTTT. Encoded protein: CASSYQGGGTEAFF. Variable domain in full (rest from reference TRBV2 and TRBJ1-1): EPEVTQTPSHQVTQMGQEVILRCVPISNHLYFYWYRQILGQKVEFLVSFYNNEISEKSEIFDDQFSVERPDGSNFTLKIRSTKLEDSAMYFCASSYQGGGTEAFFGQGTRLTVV.

This clonotype has a single count. CDR3 DNA sequence: TGTGCCAGCAGCTATTCGGCGGGGGTGGTAGATACGCAGTATTTT. Its translation: CASSYSAGVVDTQYF. The chain joins TRBV7-2 to TRBJ2-3, with 7 nucleotides matching TRBD2. CDR3 size: 15 residues. Germline V gene lookup returns CDR1 SGHTA and CDR2 FQGNSA. V lost 4 bases to trimming and J lost 5 bases; unmatched junction nucleotides: 9.

The table lists this clonotype with a few counts. V usage is TRBV6-6 and J usage is TRBJ2-3; 8 bases fit TRBD2. Germline CDR1 is MNHNY and CDR2 is SVGAGI (reference sequence). V dropped 4 bases and J dropped 0; count of bases not matched to a gene: 3. The CDR3 loop spans 15 amino acids. The CDR3 is CASSSGGASTDTQYF. The CDR3 region has the DNA TGTGCCAGCAGTTCCGGGGGGGCTAGCACAGATACGCAGTATTTT.

There are many counts of this clonotype. The chain combines TRBV28 with TRBJ2-1; 14 nucleotides align to TRBD2. The CDR3 runs to 17 residues. CDR1 MDHEN and CDR2 SYDVKM come from the germline V gene. Losses at the gene ends were 6 bases for V and 4 bases for J; bases not matched to a gene: 8. CDR3 DNA: TGTGCCAGCAGCTCGACCTGGACTAGCGGGAGGTACAATGAGCAGTTCTTC. As protein: CASSSTWTSGRYNEQFF.

This chain uses TRBV12-3 or TRBV12-4 with TRBJ2-3; D possibly corresponds to TRBD1 (6 bases). The CDR3 spans 14 residues. V lost 6 bases, J lost 9 bases, and 19 bases lay in between. CDR3: CASRLTGSDGTQYF. As DNA, the CDR3 is TGTGCCAGCAGGCTGACAGGATCGGACGGGACGCAGTATTTT.

This clonotype came up a few times. The chain couples TRBV4-1 to TRBJ2-1; 7 bases map to TRBD1. The junction had 9 bases not matched to a gene; V was cut back by 3 bases and J by 10 bases. CDR3 length: 14 amino acids. Germline values: CDR1 MGHRA, CDR2 YSYEKL. The CDR3, as DNA: TGCGCCAGCAGCCAGTCTCACACAGGGGTAGAGCAGTTCTTC. Translated, it gives CASSQSHTGVEQFF.

This rearrangement joins TRBV3-1 to TRBJ2-7; TRBD2 matches at 9 bases. V lost 0 bases, J lost 2 bases, and 2 bases stayed unmatched. Germline loops: CDR1 LGHDT, CDR2 YNNKEL (reference sequence). The CDR3 is 15 amino acids. CDR3 region: CASSQEVAGAYEQYF. The CDR3 DNA follows: TGTGCCAGCAGCCAAGAGGTAGCGGGGGCCTACGAGCAGTACTTC.

This chain connects TRBV20-1 to TRBJ1-4; D gene unclear. The CDR3 loop spans 15 amino acids. Trimming removed 1 base from V and 0 bases from J, with 9 bases in between. CDR1 is DFQATT and CDR2 is SNEGSKA in the germline V gene (reference sequence). The CDR3 here is CSARVGGATNEKLFF. The CDR3 DNA is TGCAGTGCTAGAGTGGGCGGTGCAACTAATGAAAAACTGTTTTTT.